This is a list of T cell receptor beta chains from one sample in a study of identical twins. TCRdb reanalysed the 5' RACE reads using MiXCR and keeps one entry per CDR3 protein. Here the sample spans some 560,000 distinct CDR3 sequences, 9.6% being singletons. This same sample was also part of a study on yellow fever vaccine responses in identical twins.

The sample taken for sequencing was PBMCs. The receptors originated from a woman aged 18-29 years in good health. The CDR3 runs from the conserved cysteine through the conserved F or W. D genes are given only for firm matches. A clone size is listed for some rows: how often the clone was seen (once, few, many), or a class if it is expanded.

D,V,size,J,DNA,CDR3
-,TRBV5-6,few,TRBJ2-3,TGTGCCAGCAGATATACCCCTTCCACAGATACGCAGTATTTT,CASRYTPSTDTQYF
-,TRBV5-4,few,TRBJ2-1,TGTGCCAGCATATCAATGACGGGTGACAATGAGCAGTTCTTC,CASISMTGDNEQFF
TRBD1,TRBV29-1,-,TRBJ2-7,TGCAGCGTTGGGACAGGGGAGAACTACGAGCAGTACTTC,CSVGTGENYEQYF
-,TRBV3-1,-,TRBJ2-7,TGTGCCAGCAGCCCAGGGAAACGACTCTACGAGCAGTACTTC,CASSPGKRLYEQYF
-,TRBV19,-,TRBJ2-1,TGTGCCAGTAGTACCGTCCGGGACACTTACAATGAGCAGTTCTTC,CASSTVRDTYNEQFF
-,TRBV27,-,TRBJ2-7,TGTGCCAGCAGTTGGAGACAGGGAGGAGACGAGCAGTACTTC,CASSWRQGGDEQYF
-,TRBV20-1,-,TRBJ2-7,TGCAGTGCTAGAGATTTGGGAGCAGCAAGCTCCTACGAGCAGTACTTC,CSARDLGAASSYEQYF
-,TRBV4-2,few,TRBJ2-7,TGTGCCAGCAGCCAAGAACAATTTTACGAGCAGTACTTC,CASSQEQFYEQYF
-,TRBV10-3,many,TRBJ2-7,TGTGCCATCAGTGACCCAAATCGGGGGTACTACGAGCAGTACTTC,CAISDPNRGYYEQYF
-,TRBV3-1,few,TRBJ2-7,TGTGCCAGCAGCCAGGGACCCGGATCCTACGAGCAGTACTTC,CASSQGPGSYEQYF
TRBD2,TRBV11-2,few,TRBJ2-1,TGTGCCAGCAGCTTATCGACTAGCGGGCTTATACACAATGAGCAGTTCTTC,CASSLSTSGLIHNEQFF
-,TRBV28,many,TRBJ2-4,TGTGCCAGCAGTCTTTTTAGGCTCGAGGGGACACAAAACATTCAGTACTTC,CASSLFRLEGTQNIQYF
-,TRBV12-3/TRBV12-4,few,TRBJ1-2,TGTGCCAGCAGTTTAGCAGGGGGCTACACCTTC,CASSLAGGYTF
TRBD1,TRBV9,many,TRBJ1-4,TGTGCCAGCAGCACGGGACAGGGGGATGAAAAACTGTTTTTT,CASSTGQGDEKLFF
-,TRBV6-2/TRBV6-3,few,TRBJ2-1,TGTGCAAAAGGGACTTTACTCTACAATGAGCAGTTCTTC,CAKGTLLYNEQFF
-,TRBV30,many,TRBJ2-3,TGTGCCTGGAGTGTGAGGCGGGGCACAGATACGCAGTATTTT,CAWSVRRGTDTQYF
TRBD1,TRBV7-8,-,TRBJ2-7,TGTGCCAGCAGCCTAACCGGACAGGTAGCCTACGAGCAGTACTTC,CASSLTGQVAYEQYF
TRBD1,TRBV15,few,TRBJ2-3,TGTGCCACCAGCAGAGGTACCTACAGGGGCCGCACAGATACGCAGTATTTT,CATSRGTYRGRTDTQYF
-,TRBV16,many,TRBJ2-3,TGTGCCAGCAGCCAACGGGAAACAGATACGCAGTATTTT,CASSQRETDTQYF
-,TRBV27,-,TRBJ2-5,TGTGCCGAAGGGGACAATAATGGAGAGACCCAGTACTTC,CAEGDNNGETQYF
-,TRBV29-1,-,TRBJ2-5,TGCAGCGTTGGACCAGGGACTTCTGAGACCCAGTACTTC,CSVGPGTSETQYF
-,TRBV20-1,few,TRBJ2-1,TGCAGTGCTCCCGCGGTAAGCTCCTACAATGAGCAGTTCTTC,CSAPAVSSYNEQFF
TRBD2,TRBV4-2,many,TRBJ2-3,TGTGCCAGCAGCCAAGGGCCTAGCGGGACAACAGATACGCAGTATTTT,CASSQGPSGTTDTQYF
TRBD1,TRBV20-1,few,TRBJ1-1,TGCAGTGCTAGAGGGACAGGTGAGGACGTAAACACTGAAGCTTTCTTT,CSARGTGEDVNTEAFF
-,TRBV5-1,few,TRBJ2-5,TGCGCCAGCAGCGTGTCCGGGACCGGGTCAGAGACCCAGTACTTC,CASSVSGTGSETQYF
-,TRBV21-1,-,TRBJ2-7,TGTGCCAGCAGCAGCCCCCCAGCTAGCGGGGCCAAGGGGGATATTTTTTTCGAGCAGTACTTC,CASSSPPASGAKGDIFFEQYF
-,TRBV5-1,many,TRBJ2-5,TGCGCCAGCAGCCCTCGTGAAGGCTCCAAAGAGACCCAGTACTTC,CASSPREGSKETQYF
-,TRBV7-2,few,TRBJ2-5,TGTGCCAGCAGCTTAGCGCAGAGGGGAAGGGAGACCCAGTACTTC,CASSLAQRGRETQYF
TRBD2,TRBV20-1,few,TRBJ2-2,TGCAGTGGCTATGGGGTGGCTAGCGGGAGGCCCGCGAACACCGGGGAGCTGTTTTTT,CSGYGVASGRPANTGELFF
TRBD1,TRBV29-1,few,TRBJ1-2,TGCAGCGGGGACAGGGGGATCGGCTATGGCTACACCTTC,CSGDRGIGYGYTF
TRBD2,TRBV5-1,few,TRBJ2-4,TGCGCCAGCAGCGGTGGAACTAGCGGGGCCCCTCTCAAAAACATTCAGTACTTC,CASSGGTSGAPLKNIQYF
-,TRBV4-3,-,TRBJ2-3,TGCGCCAGCAGCCAAGCAGCCAGAGGGTCTATCACAGATACGCAGTATTTT,CASSQAARGSITDTQYF
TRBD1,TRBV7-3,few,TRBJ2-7,TGTGCCAGCAGCGAGACCGGGACAGGGGGCTACGAGCAGTACTTC,CASSETGTGGYEQYF
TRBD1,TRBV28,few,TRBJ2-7,TGTGCCAGCCTGGGACAGGGCGTTTGGGAGCAGTACTTC,CASLGQGVWEQYF
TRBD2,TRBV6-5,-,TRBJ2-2,TGTGCCAGCGGCTTAGCGGGCGGGGAGCTGTTTTTT,CASGLAGGELFF
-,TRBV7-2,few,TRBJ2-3,TGTGCCAGCAGCTTACGGGTAGGGGTCACAGATACGCAGTATTTT,CASSLRVGVTDTQYF
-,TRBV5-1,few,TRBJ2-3,TGCGCCAGCAGCTTGGCGGGTAGCAGTAGCACAGATACGCAGTATTTT,CASSLAGSSSTDTQYF
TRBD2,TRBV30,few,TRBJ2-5,TGTGCCTGGAGCCACTTAGCGGGAACAGTAGAGACCCAGTACTTC,CAWSHLAGTVETQYF
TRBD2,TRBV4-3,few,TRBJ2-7,TGCGCCAGCAGCCAAGAACTAGCGGGAGGCGCCTACGAGCAGTACTTC,CASSQELAGGAYEQYF